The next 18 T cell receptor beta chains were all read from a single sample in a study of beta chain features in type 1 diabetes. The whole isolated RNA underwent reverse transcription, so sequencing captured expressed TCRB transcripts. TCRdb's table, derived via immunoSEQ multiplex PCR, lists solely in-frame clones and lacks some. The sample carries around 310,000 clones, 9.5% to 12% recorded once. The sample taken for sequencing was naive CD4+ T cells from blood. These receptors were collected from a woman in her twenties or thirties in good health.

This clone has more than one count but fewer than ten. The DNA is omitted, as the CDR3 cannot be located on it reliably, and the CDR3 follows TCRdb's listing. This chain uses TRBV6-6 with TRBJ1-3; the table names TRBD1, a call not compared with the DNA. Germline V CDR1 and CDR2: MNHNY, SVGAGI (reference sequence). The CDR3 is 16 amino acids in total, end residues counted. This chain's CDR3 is CASSSSTGYSGNTIYF.

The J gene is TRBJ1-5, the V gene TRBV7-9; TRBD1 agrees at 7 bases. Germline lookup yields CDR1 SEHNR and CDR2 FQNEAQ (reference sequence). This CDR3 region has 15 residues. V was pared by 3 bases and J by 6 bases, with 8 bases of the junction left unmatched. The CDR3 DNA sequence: TGTGCCAGCAGCTTTGGGCAGGGGGGTACTCAGCCCCAGCATTTT. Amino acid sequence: CASSFGQGGTQPQHF.

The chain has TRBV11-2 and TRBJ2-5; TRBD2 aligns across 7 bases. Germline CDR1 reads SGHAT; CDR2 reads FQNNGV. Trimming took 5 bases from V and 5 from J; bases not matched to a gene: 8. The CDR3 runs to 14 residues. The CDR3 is CASSPVLAEETQYF. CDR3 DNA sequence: TGTGCCAGCAGCCCCGTTCTAGCGGAGGAGACCCAGTACTTC.

This chain's CDR3 is CASPRGIREQFF. The CDR3 DNA sequence: TGTGCCAGCCCCAGGGGAATCCGTGAGCAGTTCTTC. This rearrangement joins TRBV6-1 to TRBJ2-1, with a weak D call TRBD1 (6 bases). Germline lookup yields CDR1 MNHNS and CDR2 SASEGT. The length of the CDR3 is 12 residues. Between the trimmed V and J ends, which lost 8 bases and 9 bases, there was a span of 14 bases.

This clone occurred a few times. The CDR3 coding sequence is TGCGCCAGCAGCCGCCAAACGCGGGTACAAAGCGGGGAGACCCAGTACTTC. This sequence encodes CASSRQTRVQSGETQYF. The rearrangement links TRBV4-3 to TRBJ2-5; weak D call: TRBD2 (6 bases). The V and J ends lost 4 bases and 5 bases respectively, with 23 bases between them. The CDR3 consists of 17 residues. Germline V gene lookup returns CDR1 LGHNA and CDR2 YSLEER.

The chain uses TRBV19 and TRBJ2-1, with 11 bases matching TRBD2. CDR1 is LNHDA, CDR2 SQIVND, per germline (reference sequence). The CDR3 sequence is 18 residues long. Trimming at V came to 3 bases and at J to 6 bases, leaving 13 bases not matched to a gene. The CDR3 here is CASSILGVSGRAVNEQFF. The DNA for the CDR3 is TGTGCCAGTAGTATCCTCGGGGTTAGCGGGAGGGCCGTCAATGAGCAGTTCTTC.

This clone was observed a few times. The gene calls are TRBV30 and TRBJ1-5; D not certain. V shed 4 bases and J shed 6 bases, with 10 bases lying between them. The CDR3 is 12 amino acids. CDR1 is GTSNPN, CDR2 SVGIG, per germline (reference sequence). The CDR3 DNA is TGTGCCTGGACTCTTCCGGGTCAGCCCCAGCATTTT. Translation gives CAWTLPGQPQHF.

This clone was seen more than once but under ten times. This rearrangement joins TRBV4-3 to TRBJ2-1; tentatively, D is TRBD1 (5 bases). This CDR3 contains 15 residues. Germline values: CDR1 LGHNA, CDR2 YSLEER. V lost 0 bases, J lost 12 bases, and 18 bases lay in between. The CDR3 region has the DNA TGCGCCAGCAGCCAAGAGCCGCACGACAGCGAGTGGCAGTTCTTC. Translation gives CASSQEPHDSEWQFF.

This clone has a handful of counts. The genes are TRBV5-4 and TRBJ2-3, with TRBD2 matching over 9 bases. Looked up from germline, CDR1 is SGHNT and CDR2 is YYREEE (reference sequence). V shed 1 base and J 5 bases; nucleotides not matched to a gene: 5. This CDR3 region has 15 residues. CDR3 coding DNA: TGTGCCAGCAGCTTGCGACTAGCGGAAGGAGATACGCAGTATTTT. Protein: CASSLRLAEGDTQYF.

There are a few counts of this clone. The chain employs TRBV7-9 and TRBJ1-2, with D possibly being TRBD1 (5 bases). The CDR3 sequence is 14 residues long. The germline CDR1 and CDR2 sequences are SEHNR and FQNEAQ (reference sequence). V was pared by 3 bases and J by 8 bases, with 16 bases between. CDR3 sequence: CASSFLGDYQGYTF. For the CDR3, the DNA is TGTGCCAGCAGCTTCCTCGGGGACTATCAGGGCTACACCTTC.

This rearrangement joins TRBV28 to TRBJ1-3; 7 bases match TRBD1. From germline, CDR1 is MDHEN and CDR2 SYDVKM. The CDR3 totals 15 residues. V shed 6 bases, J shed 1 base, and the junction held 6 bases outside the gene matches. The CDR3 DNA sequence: TGTGCCAGCAGCCATGACAGGGTGTCTGGAAACACCATATATTTT. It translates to CASSHDRVSGNTIYF.

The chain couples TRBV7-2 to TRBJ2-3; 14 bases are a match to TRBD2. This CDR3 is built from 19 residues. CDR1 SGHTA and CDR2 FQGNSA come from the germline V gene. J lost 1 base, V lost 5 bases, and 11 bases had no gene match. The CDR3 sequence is CASSPRTSGRRHRTDTQYF. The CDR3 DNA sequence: TGTGCCAGCAGCCCGCGGACTAGCGGGAGGCGTCATCGCACAGATACGCAGTATTTT.

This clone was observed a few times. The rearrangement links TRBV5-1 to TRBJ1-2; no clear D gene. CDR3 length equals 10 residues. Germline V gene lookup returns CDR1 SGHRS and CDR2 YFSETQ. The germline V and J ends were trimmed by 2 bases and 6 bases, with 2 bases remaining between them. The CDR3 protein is CASSFDGYTF. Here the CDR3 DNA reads TGCGCCAGCAGCTTCGATGGCTACACCTTC.

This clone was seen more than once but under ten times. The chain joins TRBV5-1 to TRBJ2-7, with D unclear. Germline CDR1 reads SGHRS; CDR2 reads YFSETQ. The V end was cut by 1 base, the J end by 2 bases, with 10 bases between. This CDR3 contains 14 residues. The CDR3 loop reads CASSLYERAYEQYF. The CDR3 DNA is TGCGCCAGCAGCTTGTATGAGAGAGCCTACGAGCAGTACTTC. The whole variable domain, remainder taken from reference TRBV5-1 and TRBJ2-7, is KAGVTQTPRYLIKTRGQQVTLSCSPISGHRSVSWYQQTPGQGLQFLFEYFSETQRNKGNFPGRFSGRQFSNSRSEMNVSTLELGDSALYLCASSLYERAYEQYFGPGTRLTVT.

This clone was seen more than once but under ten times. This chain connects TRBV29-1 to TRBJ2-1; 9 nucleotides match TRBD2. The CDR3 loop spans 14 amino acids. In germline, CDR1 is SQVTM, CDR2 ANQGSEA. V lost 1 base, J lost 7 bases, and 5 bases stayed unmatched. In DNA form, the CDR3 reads TGCAGCGTTGAAGTAGCGGGAGTGTCGAATGAGCAGTTCTTC. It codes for CSVEVAGVSNEQFF.

The chain's CDR3 is CASSSFLAGGEDEQFF. The CDR3 coding sequence is TGTGCCAGCAGTTCGTTTTTGGCGGGAGGTGAGGATGAGCAGTTCTTC. V usage is TRBV27 and J usage is TRBJ2-1, with 8 bases aligning to TRBD2. There are 16 residues in the CDR3. Unmatched junction bases numbered 13, after V lost 4 bases and J lost 8 bases. Germline V CDR1 and CDR2: MNHEY, SMNVEV (reference sequence).

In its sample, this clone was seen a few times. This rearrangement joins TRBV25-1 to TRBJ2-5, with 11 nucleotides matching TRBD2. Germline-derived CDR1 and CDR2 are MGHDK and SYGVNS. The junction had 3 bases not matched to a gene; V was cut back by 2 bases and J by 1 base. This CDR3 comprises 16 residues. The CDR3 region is CASSEGGLAVQETQYF. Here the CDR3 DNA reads TGTGCCAGCAGTGAAGGGGGACTAGCGGTCCAAGAGACCCAGTACTTC. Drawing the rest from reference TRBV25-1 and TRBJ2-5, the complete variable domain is EADIYQTPRYLVIGTGKKITLECSQTMGHDKMYWYQQDPGMELHLIHYSYGVNSTEKGDLSSESTVSRIRTEHFPLTLESARPSHTSQYLCASSEGGLAVQETQYFGPGTRLLVL.

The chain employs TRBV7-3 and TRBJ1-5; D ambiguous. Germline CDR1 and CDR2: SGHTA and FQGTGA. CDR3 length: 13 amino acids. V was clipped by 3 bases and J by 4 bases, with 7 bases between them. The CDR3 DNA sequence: TGTGCCAGCAGCTTCGGTCCGAATCAGCCCCAGCATTTT. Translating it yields CASSFGPNQPQHF.